This is a list of T cell receptor beta chains from one sample in a study of regulatory T cells in long-lasting Graves disease. TCRdb independently ran MiXCR on the multiplex PCR reads; one entry per CDR3 protein. The data hold a few hundred thousand distinct CDR3 sequences, with about 20% observed a single time. This specimen was peripheral blood mononuclear cells (PBMCs), taken when the disease was refractory, from a patient treated with antithyroid drugs. These receptors all come from a female donor with Graves disease. Both conserved end residues are part of each CDR3. D genes are given only for firm matches. Size values are once, few and many counts, or a class for expanded clones, and some rows have none.

v_call	j_call	d_call	clone_size	cdr3_aa	cdr3_nt
TRBV24-1	TRBJ2-7	NA	many	CATSDVHEQYF	TGTGCCACCAGTGACGTCCACGAGCAGTACTTC
TRBV29-1	TRBJ2-5	NA	NA	CSVSKTAQETQYF	TGCAGCGTTTCTAAGACAGCACAAGAGACCCAGTACTTC
TRBV6-5	TRBJ2-1	NA	few	CASSYAADLQNEQFF	TGTGCCAGCAGTTACGCGGCGGACTTACAGAATGAGCAGTTCTTC
TRBV12-3/TRBV12-4	TRBJ2-5	TRBD2	many	CASSETSGRAGETQYF	TGTGCCAGCAGTGAAACGAGCGGGAGGGCCGGGGAGACCCAGTACTTC
TRBV5-1	TRBJ2-7	TRBD2	many	CASRSGSYEQYF	TGTGCCAGCAGAAGCGGGAGTTACGAGCAGTACTTC
TRBV12-3/TRBV12-4	TRBJ1-1	NA	many	CASSYQGRNTEAFF	TGTGCCAGCAGTTACCAGGGACGGAACACTGAAGCTTTCTTT
TRBV12-3/TRBV12-4	TRBJ1-1	NA	many	CASSFRRRNTEAFF	TGTGCCAGCAGTTTTCGACGGCGGAACACTGAAGCTTTCTTT
TRBV2	TRBJ1-2	TRBD1	many	CAIQDRGKDGYTF	TGTGCCATCCAGGACAGGGGAAAGGATGGCTACACCTTC
TRBV7-9	TRBJ2-3	NA	NA	CASSHDGSSTDTQYF	TGTGCCAGCAGTCACGACGGGTCGAGCACAGATACGCAGTATTTT
TRBV2	TRBJ2-2	NA	NA	CASSETGVVTGELFF	TGTGCCAGCAGTGAAACGGGAGTAGTCACCGGGGAGCTGTTTTTT